This TCR beta chain is drawn from a study of a mutant IDH1 vaccine in newly diagnosed glioma. Looking at the study overall: Patients underwent eight vaccinations, which took place in weeks 1, 3, 5, 7, 11, 15, 19 and 23. Vaccines were begun 4-6 weeks after radiotherapy alone, or with temozolomide cycles. Findings and caveats of the study: Apparently, pseudoprogression bore no relation to changes among the top peripheral T cell clonotypes. Altogether, 85% to 95% of patients exhibited vaccine-induced immune responses.

The ends were cut back, 0 bases at V and 2 bases at J, with 10 bases in the middle. The CDR3 runs 15 residues. The V gene's germline CDR1 is SGHAT and CDR2 FQDESV (reference sequence). Indicated time point: week 11, during vaccination. A single vaccine dose contained 300 ug of mutant IDH1 20-mer peptide, and topical imiquimod was used with it. Assay: immunoSEQ multiplex PCR; the TCRdb copy retains only in-frame clones and omits some. The table shows tens of thousands of clones, with roughly 78% occurring only once. Concerning this clone itself: What it recognizes is unknown.

This TCR was recovered from a man between 35 and 55 years old with glioma. This chain links TRBV11-1 with TRBJ1-1; D gene ambiguous. Sequenced here: PBMCs, sampled from a glioma patient whose treatment included an IDH1 peptide vaccine. The CDR3: CASSLARADNTEAFF. CDR3 coding DNA: TGTGCCAGCAGCTTAGCCCGGGCCGACAACACTGAAGCTTTCTTT.